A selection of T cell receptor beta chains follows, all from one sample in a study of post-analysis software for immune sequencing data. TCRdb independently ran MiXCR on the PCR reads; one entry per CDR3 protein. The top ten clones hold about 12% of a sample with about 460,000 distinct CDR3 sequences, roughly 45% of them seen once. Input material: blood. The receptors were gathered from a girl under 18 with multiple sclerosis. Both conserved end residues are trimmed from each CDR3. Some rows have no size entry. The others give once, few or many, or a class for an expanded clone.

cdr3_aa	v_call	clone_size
ASSPSGGRDQETQY	TRBV27	NA
ASSPDRANTEAF	TRBV4-3	NA
ASSPTGSSYNEQF	TRBV28	many
ASSLSWRVYNEQF	TRBV27	few
ASSLLGLEPTDTQY	TRBV5-1	NA
ASSVLRDRGEKLF	TRBV6-5	NA
ASSLLRWDVGTDTQY	TRBV7-8	NA
ASAPASMVNEQF	TRBV3-1	NA
AISEGSLTSGANVLT	TRBV10-3	NA
SALLKGEKETQY	TRBV20-1	few
ATSGLAGGGSYNEQF	TRBV24-1	once